In its sample, the clone carrying this TCR beta chain was seen many times. These data belong to a study of T cell repertoires in cytomegalovirus infection. Germline CDR1 MGHRA, CDR2 YSYEKL. The CDR3 runs 13 residues. V lost 2 bases and J 2 bases, leaving 4 bases between the germline ends. TCRdb processed the reads anew with MiXCR; each CDR3 protein has one entry. The sample contains roughly 230,000 distinct CDR3 sequences, roughly 22% of which appear only once. The clonotype comes from a human donor in good health (CMV status not recorded). Some clones in this sample may be carry-over from other donors' samples. Sequences were obtained from CD8+ T cells from PBMCs. This chain connects TRBV4-1 to TRBJ2-1; D remains ambiguous. The CDR3 DNA is TGCGCCAGCAGCCAACTGGCCTACAATGAGCAGTTCTTC. As protein: CASSQLAYNEQFF.